This entry features one T cell receptor beta chain sequence. The data were taken from a study of control samples from healthy donors and cancer patients. Assay: immunoSEQ multiplex PCR; the TCRdb copy retains only in-frame clones and omits some. The table includes 140,000 to 150,000 clones, 90% to 95% detected once. The CDR3 loop spans 16 amino acids. Per the germline V gene, CDR1 is SGDLS and CDR2 is YYNGEE. The junction had 7 bases not matched to a gene; V was cut back by 2 bases and J by 4 bases. This chain connects TRBV9 to TRBJ1-3, with 9 bases matching TRBD1. The receptor comes from a man aged 18 to 30 in good health. Sequences were obtained from blood. The CDR3, as DNA: TGTGCCAGCAGCGTTACTGACAGGGGGTACGGAAACACCATATATTTT. Protein product: CASSVTDRGYGNTIYF.